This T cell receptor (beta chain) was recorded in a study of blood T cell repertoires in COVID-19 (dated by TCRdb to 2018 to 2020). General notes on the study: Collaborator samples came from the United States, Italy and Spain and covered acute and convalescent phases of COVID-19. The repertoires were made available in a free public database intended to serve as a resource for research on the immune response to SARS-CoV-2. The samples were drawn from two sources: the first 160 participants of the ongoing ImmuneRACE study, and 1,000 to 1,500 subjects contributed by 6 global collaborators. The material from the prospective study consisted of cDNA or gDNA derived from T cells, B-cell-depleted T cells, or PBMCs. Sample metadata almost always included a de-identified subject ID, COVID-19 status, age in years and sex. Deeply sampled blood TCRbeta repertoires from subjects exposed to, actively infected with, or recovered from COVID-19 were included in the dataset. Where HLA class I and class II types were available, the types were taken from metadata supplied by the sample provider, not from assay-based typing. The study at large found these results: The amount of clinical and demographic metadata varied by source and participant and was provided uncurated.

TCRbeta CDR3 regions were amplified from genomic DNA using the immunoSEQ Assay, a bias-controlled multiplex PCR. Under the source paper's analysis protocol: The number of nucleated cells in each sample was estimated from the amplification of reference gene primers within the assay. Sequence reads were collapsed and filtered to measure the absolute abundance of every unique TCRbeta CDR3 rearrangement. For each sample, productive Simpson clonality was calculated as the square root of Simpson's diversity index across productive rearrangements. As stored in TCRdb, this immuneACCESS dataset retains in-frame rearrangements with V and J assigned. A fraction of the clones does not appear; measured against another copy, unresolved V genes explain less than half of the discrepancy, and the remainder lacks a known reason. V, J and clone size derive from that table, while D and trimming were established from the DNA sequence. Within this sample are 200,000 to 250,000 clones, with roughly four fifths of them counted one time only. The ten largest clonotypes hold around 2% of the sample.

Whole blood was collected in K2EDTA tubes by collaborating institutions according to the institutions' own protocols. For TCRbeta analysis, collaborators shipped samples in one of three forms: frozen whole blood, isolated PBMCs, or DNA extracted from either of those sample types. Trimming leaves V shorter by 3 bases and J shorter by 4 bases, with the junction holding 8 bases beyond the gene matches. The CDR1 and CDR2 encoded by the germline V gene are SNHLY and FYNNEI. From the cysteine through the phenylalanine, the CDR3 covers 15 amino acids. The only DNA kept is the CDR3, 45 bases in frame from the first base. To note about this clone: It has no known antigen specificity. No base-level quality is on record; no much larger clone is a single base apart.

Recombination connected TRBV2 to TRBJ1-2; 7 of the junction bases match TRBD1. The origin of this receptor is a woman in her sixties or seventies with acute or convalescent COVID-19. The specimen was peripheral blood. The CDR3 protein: CASSDLIYRGYGYTF. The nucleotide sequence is TGTGCCAGCAGTGATTTGATTTACAGGGGCTATGGCTACACCTTC.